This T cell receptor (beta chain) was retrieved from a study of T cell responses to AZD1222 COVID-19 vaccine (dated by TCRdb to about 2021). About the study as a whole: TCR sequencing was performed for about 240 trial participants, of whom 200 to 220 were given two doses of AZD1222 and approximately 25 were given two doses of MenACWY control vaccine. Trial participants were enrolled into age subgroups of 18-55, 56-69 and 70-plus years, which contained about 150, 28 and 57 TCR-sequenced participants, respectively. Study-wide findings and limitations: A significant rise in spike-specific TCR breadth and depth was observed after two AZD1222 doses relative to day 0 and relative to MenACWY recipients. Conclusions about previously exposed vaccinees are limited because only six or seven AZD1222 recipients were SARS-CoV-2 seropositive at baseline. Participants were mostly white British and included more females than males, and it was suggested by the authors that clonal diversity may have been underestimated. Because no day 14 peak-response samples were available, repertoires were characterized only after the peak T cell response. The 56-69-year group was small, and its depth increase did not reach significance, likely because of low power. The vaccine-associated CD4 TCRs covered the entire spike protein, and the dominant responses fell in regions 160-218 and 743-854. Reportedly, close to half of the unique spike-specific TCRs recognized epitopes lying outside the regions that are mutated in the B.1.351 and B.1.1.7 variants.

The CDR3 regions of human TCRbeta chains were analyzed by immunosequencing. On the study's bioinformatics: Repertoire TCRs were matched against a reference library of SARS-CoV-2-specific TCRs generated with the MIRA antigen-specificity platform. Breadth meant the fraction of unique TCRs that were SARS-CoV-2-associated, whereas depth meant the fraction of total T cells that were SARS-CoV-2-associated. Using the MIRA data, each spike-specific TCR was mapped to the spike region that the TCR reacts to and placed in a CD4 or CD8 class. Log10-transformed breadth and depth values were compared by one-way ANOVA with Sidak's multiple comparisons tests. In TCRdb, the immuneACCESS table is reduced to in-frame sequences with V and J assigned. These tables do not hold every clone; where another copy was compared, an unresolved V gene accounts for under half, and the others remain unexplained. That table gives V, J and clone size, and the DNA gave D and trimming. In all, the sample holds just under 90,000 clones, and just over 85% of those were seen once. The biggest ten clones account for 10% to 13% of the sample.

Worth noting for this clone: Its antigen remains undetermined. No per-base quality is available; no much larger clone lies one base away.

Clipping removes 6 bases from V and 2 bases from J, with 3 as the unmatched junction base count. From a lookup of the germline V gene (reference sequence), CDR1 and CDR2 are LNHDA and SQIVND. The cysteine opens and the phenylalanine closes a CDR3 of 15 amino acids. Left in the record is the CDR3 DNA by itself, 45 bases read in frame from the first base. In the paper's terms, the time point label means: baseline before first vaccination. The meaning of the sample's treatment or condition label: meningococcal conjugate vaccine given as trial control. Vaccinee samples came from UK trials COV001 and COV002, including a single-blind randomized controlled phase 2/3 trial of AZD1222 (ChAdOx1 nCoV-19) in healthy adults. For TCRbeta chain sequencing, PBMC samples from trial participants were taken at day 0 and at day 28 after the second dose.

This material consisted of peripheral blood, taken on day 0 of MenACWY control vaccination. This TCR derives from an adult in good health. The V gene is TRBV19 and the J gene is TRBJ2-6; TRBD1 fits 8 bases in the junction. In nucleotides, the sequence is TGTGCCAGTAGACCGGACAGGGCTGGGGCCAACGTCCTGACTTTC. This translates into CASRPDRAGANVLTF.